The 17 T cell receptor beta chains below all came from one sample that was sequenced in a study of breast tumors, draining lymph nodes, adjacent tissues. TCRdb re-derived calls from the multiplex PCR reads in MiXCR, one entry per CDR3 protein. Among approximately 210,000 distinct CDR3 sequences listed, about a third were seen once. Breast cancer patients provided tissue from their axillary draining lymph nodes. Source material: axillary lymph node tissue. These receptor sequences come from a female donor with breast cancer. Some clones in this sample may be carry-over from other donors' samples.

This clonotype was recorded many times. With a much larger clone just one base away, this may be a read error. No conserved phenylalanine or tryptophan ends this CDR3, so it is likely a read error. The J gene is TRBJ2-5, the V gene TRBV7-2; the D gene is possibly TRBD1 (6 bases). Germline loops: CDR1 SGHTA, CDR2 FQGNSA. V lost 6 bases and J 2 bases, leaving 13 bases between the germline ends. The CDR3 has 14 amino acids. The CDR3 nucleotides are TGTGCCAGCAGGGGGGCAGCGTGGCAAGAGACCCAGTACCTC. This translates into CASRGAAWQETQYL.

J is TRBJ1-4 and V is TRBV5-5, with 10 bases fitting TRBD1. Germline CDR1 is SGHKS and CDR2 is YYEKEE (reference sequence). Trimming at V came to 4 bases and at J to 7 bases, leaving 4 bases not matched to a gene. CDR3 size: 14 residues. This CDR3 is CASSQTGGGEKLFF. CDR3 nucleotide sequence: TGTGCCAGCAGCCAGACAGGGGGCGGTGAAAAACTGTTTTTT.

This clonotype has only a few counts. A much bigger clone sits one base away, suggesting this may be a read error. The chain's CDR3 is CAIGESGLAGSLSGELFF. The CDR3 bases are TGTGCCATCGGTGAGTCCGGACTAGCGGGATCTCTTTCCGGGGAGCTGTTTTTT. The chain has TRBV10-3 and TRBJ2-2; 12 bases are shared with TRBD2. Germline CDR1 reads ENHRY; CDR2 reads SYGVKD. The CDR3 totals 18 residues.

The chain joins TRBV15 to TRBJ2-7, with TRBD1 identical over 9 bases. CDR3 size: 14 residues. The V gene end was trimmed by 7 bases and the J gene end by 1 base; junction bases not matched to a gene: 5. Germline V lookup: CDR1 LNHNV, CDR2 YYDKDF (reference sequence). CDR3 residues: CATMDRGRSYEQYF. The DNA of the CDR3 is TGTGCCACCATGGACAGGGGACGATCCTACGAGCAGTACTTC.

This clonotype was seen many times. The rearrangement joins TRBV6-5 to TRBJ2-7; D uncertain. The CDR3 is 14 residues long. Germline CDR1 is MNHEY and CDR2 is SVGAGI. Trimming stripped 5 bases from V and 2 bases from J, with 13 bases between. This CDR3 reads CASSPPRAPYEQYF. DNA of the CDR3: TGTGCCAGCAGTCCACCCCGGGCCCCCTACGAGCAGTACTTC.

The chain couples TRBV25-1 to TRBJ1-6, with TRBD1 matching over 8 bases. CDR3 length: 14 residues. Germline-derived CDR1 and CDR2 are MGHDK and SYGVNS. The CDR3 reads CARAQGAGNSPLHF. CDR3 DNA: TGTGCTAGAGCCCAGGGGGCAGGTAATTCACCCCTCCACTTT.

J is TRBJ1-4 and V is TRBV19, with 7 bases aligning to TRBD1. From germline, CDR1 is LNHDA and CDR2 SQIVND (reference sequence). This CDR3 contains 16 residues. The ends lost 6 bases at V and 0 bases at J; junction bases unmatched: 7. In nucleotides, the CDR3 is TGTGCCAGTAGGTGGACAGGAGGATCAACTAATGAAAAACTGTTTTTT. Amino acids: CASRWTGGSTNEKLFF. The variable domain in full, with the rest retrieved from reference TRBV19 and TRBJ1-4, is DGGITQSPKYLFRKEGQNVTLSCEQNLNHDAMYWYRQDPGQGLRLIYYSQIVNDFQKGDIAEGYSVSREKKESFPLTVTSAQKNPTAFYLCASRWTGGSTNEKLFFGSGTQLSVL.

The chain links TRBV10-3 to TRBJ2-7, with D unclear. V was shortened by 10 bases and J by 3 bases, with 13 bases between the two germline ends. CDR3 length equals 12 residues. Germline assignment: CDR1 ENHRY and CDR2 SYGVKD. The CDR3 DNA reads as TGTGCCAGTCGAAACAGTTTCTACGAGCAGTACTTC. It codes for CASRNSFYEQYF.

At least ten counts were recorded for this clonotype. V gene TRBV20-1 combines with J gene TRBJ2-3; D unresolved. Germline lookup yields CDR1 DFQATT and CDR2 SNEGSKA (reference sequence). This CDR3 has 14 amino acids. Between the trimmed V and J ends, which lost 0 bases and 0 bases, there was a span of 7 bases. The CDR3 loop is CSARDGRSTDTQYF. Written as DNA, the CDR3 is TGCAGTGCTAGAGATGGCCGTAGCACAGATACGCAGTATTTT.

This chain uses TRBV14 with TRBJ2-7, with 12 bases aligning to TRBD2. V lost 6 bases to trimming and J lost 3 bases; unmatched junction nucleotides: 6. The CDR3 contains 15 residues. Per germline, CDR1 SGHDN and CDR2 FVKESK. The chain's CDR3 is CASSPLAGGHYEQYF. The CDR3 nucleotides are TGTGCCAGCAGTCCGCTAGCGGGAGGGCACTACGAGCAGTACTTC. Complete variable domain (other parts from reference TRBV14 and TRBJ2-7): EAGVTQFPSHSVIEKGQTVTLRCDPISGHDNLYWYRRVMGKEIKFLLHFVKESKQDESGMPNNRFLAERTGGTYSTLKVQPAELEDSGVYFCASSPLAGGHYEQYFGPGTRLTVT.

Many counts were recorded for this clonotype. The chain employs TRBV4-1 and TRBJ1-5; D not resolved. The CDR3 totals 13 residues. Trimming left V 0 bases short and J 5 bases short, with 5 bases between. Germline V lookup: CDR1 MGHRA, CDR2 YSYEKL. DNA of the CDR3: TGCGCCAGCAGCCAAGATGAGCATCAGCCCCAGCATTTT. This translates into CASSQDEHQPQHF.

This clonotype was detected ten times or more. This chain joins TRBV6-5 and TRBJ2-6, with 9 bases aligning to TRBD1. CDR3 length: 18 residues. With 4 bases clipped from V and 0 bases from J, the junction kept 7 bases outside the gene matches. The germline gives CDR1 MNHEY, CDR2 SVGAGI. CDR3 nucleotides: TGTGCCAGCAGTTCAACCGGGACAGGGATCTCTGGGGCCAACGTCCTGACTTTC. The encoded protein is CASSSTGTGISGANVLTF.

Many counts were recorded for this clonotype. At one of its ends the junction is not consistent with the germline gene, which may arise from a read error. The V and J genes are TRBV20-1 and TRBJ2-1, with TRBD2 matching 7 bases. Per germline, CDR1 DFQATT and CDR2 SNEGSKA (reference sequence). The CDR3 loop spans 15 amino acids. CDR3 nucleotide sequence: TGCAGTGCTAGAGATAGGGTAAGGGACTACCATGAGCAGTTCTTC. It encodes CSARDRVRDYHEQFF.

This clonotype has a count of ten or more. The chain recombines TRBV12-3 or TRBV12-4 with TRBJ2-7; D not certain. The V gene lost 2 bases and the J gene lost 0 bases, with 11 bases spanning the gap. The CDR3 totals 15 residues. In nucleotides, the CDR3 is TGTGCCAGCAGTTTAAGGGCAGCTAGCTCCTACGAGCAGTACTTC. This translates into CASSLRAASSYEQYF.

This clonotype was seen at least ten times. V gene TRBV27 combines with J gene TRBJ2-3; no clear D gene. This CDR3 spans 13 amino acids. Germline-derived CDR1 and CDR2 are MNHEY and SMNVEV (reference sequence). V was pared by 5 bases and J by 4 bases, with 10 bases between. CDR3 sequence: CASSPPLADTQYF. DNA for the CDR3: TGTGCCAGCAGTCCACCCCTGGCAGATACGCAGTATTTT.

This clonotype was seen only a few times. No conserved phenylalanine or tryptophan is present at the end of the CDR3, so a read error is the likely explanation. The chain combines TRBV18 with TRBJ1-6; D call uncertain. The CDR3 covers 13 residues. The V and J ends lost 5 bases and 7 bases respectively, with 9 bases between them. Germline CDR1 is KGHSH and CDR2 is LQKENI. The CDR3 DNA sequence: TGTGCCAGCTCAAGAGGGAGAAATTCACCCCTCCACCTT. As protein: CASSRGRNSPLHL.

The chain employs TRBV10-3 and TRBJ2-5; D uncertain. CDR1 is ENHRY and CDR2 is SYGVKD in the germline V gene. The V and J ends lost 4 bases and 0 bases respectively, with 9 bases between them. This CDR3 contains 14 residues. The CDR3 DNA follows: TGTGCCATCAGTGGTGGCCGTGACCAAGAGACCCAGTACTTC. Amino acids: CAISGGRDQETQYF.